The T cell receptor (beta chain) described here comes from a study of shared clonotypes between healthy human individuals. Study in general: Each donor had three CD4 naive, three CD4 memory, two CD8 naive and one CD8 memory plate.

This clone appeared once. Antigen specificity is unknown. At the DNA level, this CDR3 is encoded by other sequences in the same sample as well. Profiled with immunoSEQ multiplex PCR; TCRdb holds only in-frame clones, not every one. The sample consists of over 700,000 clones, roughly two thirds of them appearing once. Study findings and constraints: When naive CD4 clonotypes were compared across a handful of donors, approximately 4.9% were shared. Clonotype sharing among the donors was expected to vary with sequencing depth.

This CDR3 has 13 amino acids. Per germline, CDR1 KGHSH and CDR2 LQKENI. The V and J ends lost 1 base and 0 bases respectively, with 3 bases between them. The origin of this receptor is a woman aged 30 to 39 in good health. The chain is built from TRBV18 and TRBJ1-1; D is undetermined. The specimen sequenced was memory CD4+ T cells sorted from blood. The subset: CD45RA-negative fraction. The DNA for the CDR3 is TGTGCCAGCTCACCACTGATGAACACTGAAGCTTTCTTT. This codes for CASSPLMNTEAFF.